A selection of T cell receptor beta chains follows, all from one sample in a study of T cell repertoires in cytomegalovirus infection. These TCRs' antigens remain unknown. From the reads, TCRdb called clonotypes with MiXCR, one entry per CDR3 protein. The data contain 680,000 or so distinct CDR3 sequences, around 32% of them singletons. This specimen was cultured PBMCs, taken from culture after CMV antigen stimulation. These receptors were collected from a human donor in good health (CMV status not recorded). Some clones in this sample may be carry-over from other donors' samples. Each CDR3 is given without its conserved first and last residue. The D gene is left open where the match is weak. Clone size, where shown, is once, few, many, or a class for clones that have expanded.

clone_size | cdr3_length | d_call | j_call | v_call | cdr3_aa
- | 12 | - | TRBJ1-1 | TRBV4-1 | ASSQVPGNTEAF
- | 11 | - | TRBJ2-7 | TRBV2 | ASRGNRVGEQY
- | 12 | - | TRBJ1-5 | TRBV20-1 | SARDIGGLAPQH
few | 12 | TRBD1 | TRBJ2-1 | TRBV10-3 | AIKQGQGADEQF
- | 9 | - | TRBJ2-7 | TRBV6-5 | ASARGDEQY
- | 10 | - | TRBJ1-3 | TRBV9 | ASSPLVGTIY
once | 12 | - | TRBJ2-7 | TRBV12-3/TRBV12-4 | ASSLWASSYEQY
- | 12 | - | TRBJ2-7 | TRBV2 | ASSETRSSYEQY
- | 10 | - | TRBJ1-1 | TRBV20-1 | SATTQNTEAF
- | 14 | - | TRBJ1-6 | TRBV18 | ASSPPSRVGASPLH
few | 17 | - | TRBJ2-1 | TRBV5-6 | ASSFSGFRGPSSYNEQF
few | 16 | - | TRBJ2-5 | TRBV7-8 | ASSSDVGQEGRWETQY